This entry lists 23 T cell receptor beta chains sequenced from one sample in a study of beta chain features in type 1 diabetes. The authors reverse transcribed all of the isolated RNA, so sequencing captured expressed TCRB transcripts. The table came from immunoSEQ multiplex PCR; TCRdb's copy has only in-frame clones and leaves some out. The sample records 970,000 or so clones, roughly a sixth being singletons. Source material: naive CD4+ T cells from blood. The source of these receptors is a woman aged 18-29 years in good health.

Only a few counts were recorded for this clone. This rearrangement joins TRBV28 to TRBJ2-1; D gene unclear. Germline V lookup: CDR1 MDHEN, CDR2 SYDVKM. The CDR3 is 14 amino acids. Between the trimmed V and J ends, which lost 8 bases and 0 bases, there was a span of 11 bases. As DNA, the CDR3 is TGTGCCAGCGGTCCCCAGAGCTCCTACAATGAGCAGTTCTTC. It encodes CASGPQSSYNEQFF.

This clone occurred a few times. The gene calls are TRBV28 and TRBJ2-3, with D unclear. The CDR3 sequence is 13 residues long. The V gene's germline CDR1 is MDHEN and CDR2 SYDVKM. The V end was cut by 6 bases, the J end by 0 bases, with 7 bases between. The CDR3 loop is CASRVLSTDTQYF. The CDR3 coding sequence is TGTGCCAGCAGGGTCCTTAGCACAGATACGCAGTATTTT.

This clone occurred a few times. The chain is built from TRBV6-5 and TRBJ2-1; a weak D match, TRBD1 (6 bases). CDR1 is MNHEY, CDR2 SVGAGI, per germline. V was shortened by 7 bases and J by 8 bases, with 21 bases between the two germline ends. The CDR3 runs to 15 residues. CDR3 amino acids: CASTSGQPRWDEQFF. The CDR3 DNA reads as TGTGCCAGCACCTCCGGACAGCCCCGATGGGATGAGCAGTTCTTC.

This clone was picked up a small number of times. The V call is TRBV6-1, the J call TRBJ2-2, with D unclear. The CDR3 spans 15 residues. Germline CDR1 is MNHNS and CDR2 is SASEGT. The germline V and J ends were trimmed by 1 base and 1 base, with 7 bases remaining between them. CDR3: CASSEEERNTGELFF. In DNA form, the CDR3 reads TGTGCCAGCAGTGAAGAGGAACGGAACACCGGGGAGCTGTTTTTT.

This clone was found once. The J gene is TRBJ2-3, the V gene TRBV5-6; tentatively, D is TRBD2 (6 bases). Germline V gene sequence: CDR1 SGHDT, CDR2 YYEEEE. This CDR3 contains 15 residues. V was clipped by 2 bases and J by 2 bases, with 12 bases between them. The CDR3 is CASSLPDYPTDTQYF. The CDR3 bases are TGTGCCAGCAGCTTACCGGACTACCCCACAGATACGCAGTATTTT.

The chain employs TRBV20-1 and TRBJ2-7; D unresolved. V lost 5 bases to trimming and J lost 1 base, with 3 bases between them. The length of the CDR3 is 10 residues. The germline gives CDR1 DFQATT, CDR2 SNEGSKA (reference sequence). For the CDR3, the DNA is TGCAGTGCTCCTTCCTACGAGCAGTACTTC. Its protein is CSAPSYEQYF.

A single count supports this clone. The chain combines TRBV11-2 with TRBJ2-2; unclear D gene. This CDR3 comprises 13 residues. Germline V CDR1 and CDR2: SGHAT, FQNNGV. The ends were cut back, 0 bases at V and 10 bases at J, with 9 bases in the middle. The CDR3 reads CASSLDLSMELFF. For the CDR3, the DNA is TGTGCCAGCAGCTTAGATTTGTCCATGGAGCTGTTTTTT.

This clone was observed a handful of times. The rearrangement links TRBV28 to TRBJ2-2; D remains ambiguous. This CDR3 is built from 13 residues. Germline V gene data show CDR1 as MDHEN and CDR2 as SYDVKM. V lost 7 bases and J lost 4, with 10 bases in between. The chain's CDR3 is CASITTSTGELFF. As DNA, the CDR3 is TGTGCCAGCATAACAACGTCCACCGGGGAGCTGTTTTTT.

This chain uses TRBV28 with TRBJ2-7; 12 bases line up with TRBD2. The CDR3 extends over 15 amino acids. Germline lookup yields CDR1 MDHEN and CDR2 SYDVKM. The trim removed 10 bases at V and 5 bases at J, leaving 12 bases unmatched. CDR3: CATAGTSGQTHEQYF. CDR3 in DNA: TGTGCCACCGCCGGGACTAGCGGGCAAACCCACGAGCAGTACTTC.

The chain has TRBV10-3 and TRBJ1-1; 7 bases agree with TRBD1. The CDR3 is made up of 15 amino acids. Germline V gives CDR1 ENHRY, CDR2 SYGVKD. Losses at the gene ends were 2 bases for V and 2 bases for J; bases not matched to a gene: 5. The CDR3 nucleotides read TGTGCCATCAGTGAGCTCAACAGGGGAAACACTGAAGCTTTCTTT. The encoded protein is CAISELNRGNTEAFF.

This clone was seen more than once but under ten times. The J gene is TRBJ2-3, the V gene TRBV2, with D tentatively TRBD1 (6 bases). CDR3 length: 15 residues. The V end lost 2 bases, the J end lost 5 bases, and 14 bases lay between the germline ends. Germline V gene data show CDR1 as SNHLY and CDR2 as FYNNEI. The DNA of the CDR3 is TGTGCCAGCAGTGAATGGACAGTCGGGGTAGATACGCAGTATTTT. The encoded protein is CASSEWTVGVDTQYF.

V usage is TRBV7-9 and J usage is TRBJ2-1; 9 bases line up with TRBD2. Per germline, CDR1 SEHNR and CDR2 FQNEAQ (reference sequence). V shed 4 bases and J 6 bases; nucleotides not matched to a gene: 10. This CDR3 spans 16 amino acids. Here the CDR3 DNA reads TGTGCCAGCAGCTCGAGGCCGGGACTAGCCTCCAATGAGCAGTTCTTC. It specifies CASSSRPGLASNEQFF. Together with reference TRBV7-9 and TRBJ2-1, the CDR3 gives the full variable domain: DTGVSQNPRHKITKRGQNVTFRCDPISEHNRLYWYRQTLGQGPEFLTYFQNEAQLEKSRLLSDRFSAERPKGSFSTLEIQRTEQGDSAMYLCASSSRPGLASNEQFFGPGTRLTVL.

A few counts support this clone. The chain recombines TRBV9 with TRBJ1-4; D uncertain. Trimming cost V 0 bases and J 0 bases, with 6 bases left between them. The CDR3 spans 15 residues. CDR1 is SGDLS, CDR2 YYNGEE, per germline. The CDR3 loop is CASSVAASTNEKLFF. CDR3 nucleotide sequence: TGTGCCAGCAGCGTAGCAGCCTCAACTAATGAAAAACTGTTTTTT.

This clone was observed a few times. CDR3 sequence reads: CATNQGNQPQHF. CDR3 DNA sequence: TGTGCCACCAATCAGGGGAATCAGCCCCAGCATTTT. This chain connects TRBV6-5 to TRBJ1-5; possible D gene TRBD1, 6 bases. V lost 10 bases and J 4 bases, leaving 11 bases between the germline ends. The germline V gene has CDR1 MNHEY and CDR2 SVGAGI. CDR3 length: 12 amino acids.

This clone was seen a few times. This chain joins TRBV5-1 and TRBJ2-2; 16 nucleotides line up with TRBD2. Unmatched junction bases numbered 9, after V lost 4 bases and J lost 6 bases. CDR1 and CDR2 from the germline V gene are SGHRS and YFSETQ. The CDR3 runs 18 residues. The CDR3 DNA reads as TGCGCCAGCAGCACCTCCGGGACTAGCGGGAGGGCCTCCGGGGAGCTGTTTTTT. It is translated as CASSTSGTSGRASGELFF.

V is TRBV11-2 and J is TRBJ2-3, with a possible D match to TRBD1 (6 bases). V was cut by 1 base and J by 7 bases, with 27 bases left in between. This CDR3 is 19 amino acids long. Germline loops: CDR1 SGHAT, CDR2 FQNNGV. This chain's CDR3 is CASSLGGLPGAGPRHTQYF. The CDR3 DNA reads TGTGCCAGCAGCTTAGGAGGTTTGCCAGGGGCAGGCCCCCGTCATACGCAGTATTTT.

V gene TRBV6-1 combines with J gene TRBJ1-4; tentatively, D is TRBD1 (5 bases). V dropped 3 bases and J dropped 8 bases, with 13 bases sitting between them. The V gene's germline CDR1 is MNHNS and CDR2 SASEGT. CDR3 size: 14 residues. This chain's CDR3 is CASSETVMEEKLFF. For the CDR3, the DNA is TGTGCCAGCAGTGAGACAGTGATGGAGGAAAAACTGTTTTTT.

This clone showed up just a few times. J is TRBJ2-1 and V is TRBV27; 11 bases map to TRBD2. V lost 3 bases to trimming and J lost 9 bases; unmatched junction nucleotides: 25. Germline V gives CDR1 MNHEY, CDR2 SMNVEV (reference sequence). This CDR3 has 21 amino acids. CDR3 DNA: TGTGCCAGCAGTTTCCGACCAGGGGTAGCGGGAGGGGCCACCCGCAAGGGTGAGCAGTTCTTC. This sequence encodes CASSFRPGVAGGATRKGEQFF.

This clone was seen only once. This chain uses TRBV20-1 with TRBJ2-7, with D unresolved. From germline, CDR1 is DFQATT and CDR2 SNEGSKA (reference sequence). The CDR3 loop spans 11 amino acids. The V and J ends lost 5 bases and 6 bases respectively, with 11 bases between them. CDR3 sequence: CSARRAGEQYF. The CDR3 bases are TGCAGTGCTCGAAGGGCCGGCGAGCAGTACTTC.

The chain carries TRBV29-1 and TRBJ1-4; the D is unclear. CDR1 is SQVTM and CDR2 is ANQGSEA in the germline V gene. V lost 4 bases and J lost 0, with 6 bases in between. This CDR3 is 13 amino acids long. The CDR3 region is CSVGKATNEKLFF. CDR3 bases: TGCAGCGTTGGGAAAGCAACTAATGAAAAACTGTTTTTT.

The chain employs TRBV5-1 and TRBJ2-5; D may be TRBD1 (5 bases). The germline CDR1 and CDR2 sequences are SGHRS and YFSETQ. V was trimmed by 0 bases and J by 1 base, leaving 10 bases between them. This CDR3 contains 15 residues. The DNA of the CDR3 is TGCGCCAGCAGCTTGGTTAGGGGTGGCCAAGAGACCCAGTACTTC. Translation gives CASSLVRGGQETQYF.

Remarks on this clone: Other DNA variants within this sample encode the same CDR3. The chain uses TRBV11-2 and TRBJ2-5; no reliable D call. The CDR3 consists of 11 residues. The V gene lost 2 bases and the J gene lost 5 bases, with 3 bases spanning the gap. CDR1 and CDR2 (germline): SGHAT, FQNNGV. CDR3 loop: CASSLSETQYF. The CDR3 DNA reads TGTGCCAGCAGCTTATCGGAGACCCAGTACTTC.

The chain joins TRBV6-5 to TRBJ1-1, with TRBD1 as a possible D gene (6 bases). From germline, CDR1 is MNHEY and CDR2 SVGAGI. V lost 6 bases, J lost 0 bases, and 11 bases lay in between. The CDR3 is 14 amino acids. The CDR3 sequence is CASRGGLMNTEAFF. DNA for the CDR3: TGTGCCAGCAGGGGGGGGCTAATGAACACTGAAGCTTTCTTT.